These 7 T cell receptor beta chains were all obtained from the same sample, sequenced in a study of vaccination and CD4 T cells after COVID-19 (dated 2022 in TCRdb). The intended sense of this specimen's treatment or condition label: roughly 11-day PBMC culture with coronavirus spike peptide pools or control peptides (ViraFEST assay). CD4+ T cells from unexposed donors were collected before the COVID-19 pandemic (2011-2018). These TCRs' antigens remain unknown. Libraries were constructed by PCR. Sequencing was performed on an Illumina iSeq 100. At the Johns Hopkins FTIC core, DNA from the cultured CD4+ T cells underwent TCR sequencing with the Oncomine TCR Beta short-read assay. The raw public reads went through TCRdb reprocessing: fastp at Q25, MiXCR clone calling, in-frame beta chains kept. Identical CDR3 protein sequences are pooled into one entry, listed with their most common genes and DNA. This sample gives 8,000 to 9,500 distinct CDR3 sequences in total; 30% to 40% of them show up just once. The leading ten clones occupy around 20% of the sample.

The sequenced sample consisted of CD4+ T cells from blood, cultured in vitro. The receptors derive from a human donor in good health.

The gene calls are TRBV27 and TRBJ1-1, with 8 bases identical to TRBD1. With V trimmed by 3 bases and J by 6 bases, 9 bases remained unmatched. The germline V gene encodes CDR1 MNHEY and CDR2 SMNVEV (reference sequence). This CDR3 is 15 amino acids long. The CDR3 DNA follows: TGTGCCAGCAGTTTCTACGGACAGGGTAATTCTGAAGCTTTCTTT. Protein product: CASSFYGQGNSEAFF.

The V and J genes are TRBV14 and TRBJ1-1; unclear D gene. Germline CDR1 is SGHDN and CDR2 is FVKESK. Trimming removed 0 bases from V and 4 bases from J, with 6 bases in between. CDR3 length: 13 amino acids. Here the CDR3 DNA reads TGTGCCAGCAGCCAAGACCTCTTCACTGAAGCTTTCTTT. Protein sequence: CASSQDLFTEAFF.

Only a few counts were recorded for this clonotype. The chain links TRBV19 to TRBJ2-1, with D possibly TRBD1 on 6 matching bases. This CDR3 is 17 amino acids long. Germline V gives CDR1 LNHDA, CDR2 SQIVND (reference sequence). V was pared by 3 bases and J by 0 bases, with 15 bases between. The DNA of the CDR3 is TGTGCCAGTAGTATGGGGGCGGGTCCGAGCTCCTACAATGAGCAGTTCTTC. Its translation: CASSMGAGPSSYNEQFF.

The rearrangement uses TRBV7-2 and TRBJ2-5; 10 bases map to TRBD1. V shed 2 bases, J shed 4 bases, and the junction held 13 bases outside the gene matches. This CDR3 region has 18 residues. Germline V gene data show CDR1 as SGHTA and CDR2 as FQGNSA. In DNA form, the CDR3 reads TGTGCCAGCAGCTTATGGGACAGGGGTATGGGTGGGGCAGAGACCCAGTACTTC. Its translation: CASSLWDRGMGGAETQYF.

The chain carries TRBV19 and TRBJ1-2; TRBD1 aligns across 7 bases. The CDR3 totals 15 residues. The V segment lost 3 bases and the J segment 2 bases; nucleotides outside the gene matches: 6. Germline assignment: CDR1 LNHDA and CDR2 SQIVND (reference sequence). CDR3 DNA: TGTGCCAGTAGTATTCGGGAGGGGGCCAACTATGGCTACACCTTC. It codes for CASSIREGANYGYTF.

This clonotype was picked up a small number of times. The V and J genes are TRBV7-2 and TRBJ1-2; D ambiguous. CDR1 and CDR2 (germline): SGHTA, FQGNSA. V shed 5 bases and J shed 0 bases, with 13 bases lying between them. The CDR3 is made up of 15 amino acids. CDR3 residues: CASSPVGGTNYGYTF. CDR3 coding DNA: TGTGCCAGCAGCCCCGTAGGAGGGACTAACTATGGCTACACCTTC.

V usage is TRBV5-1 and J usage is TRBJ1-2; D may be TRBD1 (5 bases). Germline V gene sequence: CDR1 SGHRS, CDR2 YFSETQ. The length of the CDR3 is 11 residues. The germline V and J ends were trimmed by 5 bases and 7 bases, with 9 bases remaining between them. The CDR3 sequence: CASSKTGGYTF. In DNA form, the CDR3 reads TGCGCCAGCAGTAAAACAGGTGGCTACACCTTC.